A selection of T cell receptor beta chains follows, all from one sample in a study of OX40 agonist ivuxolimab in advanced cancers. Sequenced by immunoSEQ multiplex PCR; TCRdb stores in-frame clones only, minus some. Seen here are about 45,000 clones, roughly nine tenths observed once, and the top ten hold under 30%. The sample in question was CD4+ or CD8+ T cells sorted from blood, obtained in a trial of the OX40 agonist ivuxolimab. The source of these receptors is an adult with an advanced solid tumor such as melanoma, head and neck, liver or kidney cancer. The CDR3 runs from the conserved cysteine through the conserved F or W. A D gene is named only where the DNA matches it firmly. Clone size appears in some rows only: once, few, many, or a class for an expanded clone.

NA	TRBJ2-7	NA	TRBV4-1	CASSPRELRSYEQYF	TGCGCCAGCAGCCCAAGGGAGCTGAGATCCTACGAGCAGTACTTC
NA	TRBJ1-1	TRBD1	TRBV10-3	CAISDFRDRRNTEAFF	TGTGCCATCAGTGACTTCCGGGACAGACGTAACACTGAAGCTTTCTTT
NA	TRBJ2-1	NA	TRBV7-6	CASSLGGEQNEQFF	TGTGCCAGCAGCTTAGGGGGAGAACAGAATGAGCAGTTCTTC
NA	TRBJ2-5	TRBD2	TRBV10-2	CASSEGGTRSSQETQYF	TGCGCCAGCAGTGAAGGGGGGACTAGAAGCAGTCAAGAGACCCAGTACTTC
once	TRBJ2-7	NA	TRBV30	CAWSIEGLPSYEQYF	TGTGCCTGGAGTATAGAGGGACTCCCTAGTTACGAGCAGTACTTC
NA	TRBJ1-2	NA	TRBV5-4	CASSLVGSEILYGYTF	TGTGCCAGCAGCTTGGTAGGTAGTGAGATCCTGTATGGCTACACCTTC
NA	TRBJ2-7	NA	TRBV11-3	CASSSNGYEQYF	TGTGCCAGCAGCTCCAACGGGTACGAGCAGTACTTC
once	TRBJ2-3	NA	TRBV27	CASSLFYPTDTQYF	TGTGCCAGCAGTTTATTCTACCCGACAGATACGCAGTATTTT
NA	TRBJ2-1	NA	TRBV27	CASSLGGDEQFF	TGTGCCAGCTCCCTTGGGGGAGATGAGCAGTTCTTC
NA	TRBJ2-7	TRBD2	TRBV7-3	CARLEREDSYEQYF	TGTGCCAGGCTTGAGCGGGAGGACTCCTACGAGCAGTACTTC
NA	TRBJ2-7	TRBD2	TRBV29-1	CSVEDMRESHEQYF	TGCAGCGTCGAGGATATGCGGGAGTCCCACGAGCAGTACTTC
once	TRBJ1-5	NA	TRBV4-1	CASSQELPGGRSNQPQHF	TGCGCCAGCAGCCAAGAACTTCCGGGGGGAAGGAGCAATCAGCCCCAGCATTTT
NA	TRBJ1-1	TRBD1	TRBV6-5	CASRLSGGSVVAFF	TGTGCCAGCAGGCTTTCAGGGGGCTCGGTTGTAGCTTTCTTT
NA	TRBJ2-1	NA	TRBV6-5	CASSYAGPYNEQFF	TGTGCCAGCAGTTATGCGGGACCCTACAATGAGCAGTTCTTC
NA	TRBJ1-5	NA	TRBV9	CASSVAGTTNQPQHF	TGTGCCAGCAGCGTAGCAGGTACAACCAATCAGCCCCAGCATTTT
NA	TRBJ2-3	TRBD2	TRBV15	CATSKGGWSGLAGDIDTQYF	TGTGCCACCAGCAAAGGCGGGTGGTCGGGACTAGCGGGAGACATAGATACGCAGTATTTT